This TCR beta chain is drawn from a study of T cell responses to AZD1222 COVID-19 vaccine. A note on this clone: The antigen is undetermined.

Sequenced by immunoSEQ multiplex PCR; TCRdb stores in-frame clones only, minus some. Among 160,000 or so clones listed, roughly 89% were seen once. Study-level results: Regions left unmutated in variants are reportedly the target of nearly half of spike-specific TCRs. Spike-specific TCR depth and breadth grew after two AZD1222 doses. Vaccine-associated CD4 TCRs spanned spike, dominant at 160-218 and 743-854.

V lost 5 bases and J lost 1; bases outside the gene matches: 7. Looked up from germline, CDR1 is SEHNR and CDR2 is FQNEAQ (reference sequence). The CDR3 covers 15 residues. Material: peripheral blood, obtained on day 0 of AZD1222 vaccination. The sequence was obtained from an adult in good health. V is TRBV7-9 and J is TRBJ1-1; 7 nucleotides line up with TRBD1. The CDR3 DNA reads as TGTGCCAGCAGCCTCGGGGGACAGAAGAACACTGAAGCTTTCTTT. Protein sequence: CASSLGGQKNTEAFF.